This T cell receptor (beta chain) came from a study of cytomegalovirus exposure and HLA in healthy donors. This CDR3 region has 18 residues. V gave up 3 bases and J gave up 4 bases; unmatched junction bases: 14. CDR1 is MNHNS and CDR2 is SASEGT in the germline V gene. Researchers ran the PCR with 60 Vbeta and 13 Jbeta primers. Only in-frame clones appear in the TCRdb table, and some are missing; sequencing was by immunoSEQ multiplex PCR. This sample has around 100,000 clones, with around 76% found just once. J is TRBJ2-3 and V is TRBV6-1; 9 bases align to TRBD2. The sample taken for sequencing was PBMCs. This receptor was identified in a woman in her sixties or seventies in good health and CMV-seropositive. CDR3 sequence: CASSEERYLAGLADTQYF. DNA of the CDR3: TGTGCCAGCAGTGAGGAAAGGTACCTAGCGGGATTGGCAGATACGCAGTATTTT.